These T cell receptor beta chains were read from a single sample in a study of shared clonotypes between healthy human individuals. Clones were sequenced by immunoSEQ multiplex PCR, and TCRdb holds only the in-frame ones, with some missing. The data contain a few million clones, just under 95% of them seen just once; the ten biggest clones take up approximately 1.7%. The source material was naive CD8+ T cells from PBMCs. These receptors originate from a man aged 18 to 30 in good health. Some clones in this sample may be carry-over from other donors' samples. Each CDR3 is given with its conserved first and last residue. D genes are given only for firm matches. Size is stated for part of the rows, as once, few or many counts, or as a class when the clone is expanded.

v_gene	j_gene	abundance	d_gene	CDR3nt	CDR3aa
TRBV12-5	TRBJ2-3	.	.	TGTGCTAGTGGCCTTGCGAGGGCCCACTCTCCAGATACGCAGTATTTT	CASGLARAHSPDTQYF
TRBV7-9	TRBJ2-5	.	.	TGTGCCAGCAGCAAAGGGCCGTACCAAGAGACCCAGTACTTC	CASSKGPYQETQYF
TRBV5-8	TRBJ2-7	.	.	TGTGCCAGCAGCAAATACAGGGCTCTCGAGCAGTACTTC	CASSKYRALEQYF
TRBV6-5	TRBJ2-7	.	TRBD2	TGTGCCAGCGGTTGGGGCCTAGCGGGGATCTACGAGCAGTACTTC	CASGWGLAGIYEQYF
TRBV5-8	TRBJ2-7	.	TRBD1	TGTGCCAGCAGCTTTAGGGGACAGGGACACGAGCAGTACTTC	CASSFRGQGHEQYF
TRBV6-1	TRBJ1-4	.	.	TGTGCCAGCAGTGACAGGGGAACAACTAATGAAAAACTGTTTTTT	CASSDRGTTNEKLFF
TRBV5-1	TRBJ2-1	.	.	TGCGCCAGCAGCTTTACGGGTAATGAGCAGTTCTTC	CASSFTGNEQFF
TRBV25-1	TRBJ1-3	.	.	TGTGCCAGCAGTGCCATTCCAGGATCCTCTGGAAACACCATATATTTT	CASSAIPGSSGNTIYF
TRBV11-2	TRBJ2-3	.	.	TGTGCCAGCAGCTTAGGAATAGCGCCAGATACGCAGTATTTT	CASSLGIAPDTQYF
TRBV2	TRBJ2-3	once	.	TGTGCCAGCAGTGAAGTCCCACGGTTGGAGGATACGCAGTATTTT	CASSEVPRLEDTQYF
TRBV7-2	TRBJ2-1	.	TRBD2	TGTGCCAGCAGTCTCAGGACTAGCGGGAGGATCTACAATGAGCAGTTCTTC	CASSLRTSGRIYNEQFF
TRBV7-3	TRBJ1-1	.	.	TGTGCCAGCAGCCTAGGTACCACTGAAGCTTTCTTT	CASSLGTTEAFF
TRBV9	TRBJ2-1	.	.	TGTGCCAGCAGCTTCCTGCGCTCGTCCGATGAGCAGTTCTTC	CASSFLRSSDEQFF
TRBV2	TRBJ2-7	.	TRBD1	TGTGCCAGCAGTGACCCAGCCGGACAGGGCTACGAGCAGTACTTC	CASSDPAGQGYEQYF
TRBV9	TRBJ2-6	once	TRBD1	TGTGCCACTACAGGGGATCCTTCTGGGGCCAACGTCCTGACTTTC	CATTGDPSGANVLTF
TRBV27	TRBJ1-5	.	.	TGTGCCAGCAGTCAAACAGGGATCATGGGTAGCAATCAGCCCCAGCATTTT	CASSQTGIMGSNQPQHF
TRBV6-1	TRBJ1-2	once	.	TGTGCCGGAAAGACAAGCACCTTGGACTATGGCTACACCTTC	CAGKTSTLDYGYTF
TRBV4-3	TRBJ2-2	once	.	TGCGCCACTGCGAAAGAGCGCGGGGACGGGGAGCTGTTTTTT	CATAKERGDGELFF
TRBV7-9	TRBJ2-7	.	.	TGTGCCAGCAGCTTATACGCAGGGAACTCCTACGAGCAGTACTTC	CASSLYAGNSYEQYF
TRBV27	TRBJ2-2	.	.	TGTGCCAGCAGTTTATACAGGACCGGGGAGCTGTTTTTT	CASSLYRTGELFF
TRBV15	TRBJ2-7	.	.	TGTGCCACCAGCAGAGCCGGGTACGAGCAGTACTTC	CATSRAGYEQYF
TRBV30	TRBJ1-1	.	.	TGTGCCTGGAGCAAGACTTTCTTT	CAWSKTFF
TRBV4-3	TRBJ2-1	.	.	TGCGCCAGCAGCCAAGAGTTGTTTTGGCAGGGCGACTACAATGAGCAGTTCTTC	CASSQELFWQGDYNEQFF
TRBV11-3	TRBJ1-1	.	.	TGTGCCAGCAGCTTTACTGGAGAAGCTTTCTTT	CASSFTGEAFF
TRBV30	TRBJ2-1	once	.	TGTGCCTGGAGGGCTCCGGGACTTCCCTCCTACAATGAGCAGTTCTTC	CAWRAPGLPSYNEQFF
TRBV11-2	TRBJ2-7	.	.	TGTGCCAGCAGTGACGGGGCAGGGGCTGCCTACGAGCAGTACTTC	CASSDGAGAAYEQYF
TRBV27	TRBJ1-2	.	TRBD1	TGTGCCAGCAGCCCGACAGGGAACTATGGCTACACCTTC	CASSPTGNYGYTF
TRBV10-3	TRBJ2-7	.	TRBD2	TGTGCCATCAGTGATGATACTAGCGACTACGAGCAGTACTTC	CAISDDTSDYEQYF
TRBV7-9	TRBJ2-3	.	TRBD2	TGTGCCAGTAGAGACCCGGATCCGAGCGGGAACACAGATACGCAGTATTTT	CASRDPDPSGNTDTQYF
TRBV6-1	TRBJ2-7	.	TRBD2	TGTGCCAGCAGTGAGGGGTTGGGACTAGCGGACTACGAGCAGTACTTC	CASSEGLGLADYEQYF
TRBV7-9	TRBJ2-7	once	TRBD1	TGTGCCAGCAGTCCGTCTACCGGGACAGGTGCATACGAGCAGTACTTC	CASSPSTGTGAYEQYF
TRBV28	TRBJ2-1	.	TRBD2	TGTGCCAGCAGTTTGTTGAGGGAGGGCTACAATGAGCAGTTCTTC	CASSLLREGYNEQFF
TRBV9	TRBJ2-7	.	TRBD2	TGTGCCAGCAGCCCCTCAGCGGGAGGTTGGCACGAGCAGTACTTC	CASSPSAGGWHEQYF
TRBV19	TRBJ2-2	.	.	TGTGCCAGTACCATTATAGGGGACGCGAACACCGGGGAGCTGTTTTTT	CASTIIGDANTGELFF
TRBV2	TRBJ1-5	.	TRBD1	TGTGCCAGCAGTCCAGGGGGCGGCTTTAATCAGCCCCAGCATTTT	CASSPGGGFNQPQHF
TRBV27	TRBJ2-1	.	.	TGTGCCAGCAAGGAGGAGGCGGGGGCCTACTACAATGAGCAGTTCTTC	CASKEEAGAYYNEQFF
TRBV19	TRBJ2-7	.	.	TGTGCCAGTAGCACAACAAGGGGGTCAGGGGCGATCTACGAGCAGTACTTC	CASSTTRGSGAIYEQYF
TRBV19	TRBJ1-1	.	TRBD1	TGTGCCAGTAGTATAGACGGGACAGGGGGCATATACGCTGAAGCTTTCTTT	CASSIDGTGGIYAEAFF
TRBV27	TRBJ2-1	.	.	TGTGCCAGCAGTCCCCAGGGCCCCAATGAGCAGTTCTTC	CASSPQGPNEQFF
TRBV5-4	TRBJ1-1	.	.	TGTGCCAGCAGTCCGGGGGCAAAGGTGAACACTGAAGCTTTCTTT	CASSPGAKVNTEAFF
TRBV25-1	TRBJ1-2	few	.	TGTGCCAGCAGTGACATGGGGTATGGCTACACCTTC	CASSDMGYGYTF
TRBV28	TRBJ1-5	few	.	TGTGCCAGCACCTGGGAGCAGCCCCAGCATTTT	CASTWEQPQHF
TRBV7-9	TRBJ2-2	.	.	TGTGCCAGCAGCTTTCAAGTTACCGGGGAGCTGTTTTTT	CASSFQVTGELFF
TRBV7-9	TRBJ2-2	.	.	TGTGCCAGCAGCTCGGACGGGTTCGGCGGGGAGCTGTTTTTT	CASSSDGFGGELFF
TRBV19	TRBJ2-7	.	.	TGTGCCAGTAGTATTACACCATCCTACGAGCAGTACTTC	CASSITPSYEQYF
TRBV2	TRBJ2-7	.	TRBD1	TGTGCCAGCAATCCGACAGGGGGTGACGAGCAGTACTTC	CASNPTGGDEQYF
TRBV29-1	TRBJ2-1	.	TRBD2	TGCAGCGTTGGCGGACTAGCGATCGATGAGCAGTTCTTC	CSVGGLAIDEQFF
TRBV29-1	TRBJ2-7	.	.	TGCAGCGGGGGGACGGCTAACGAGCAGTACTTC	CSGGTANEQYF
TRBV18	TRBJ2-1	.	TRBD2	TGTGCCAGCTCCTATGGTTCGCCCGGGACTATATACAATGAGCAGTTCTTC	CASSYGSPGTIYNEQFF
TRBV9	TRBJ2-2	.	.	TGTGCCAGCAGCGTAGGGGGGAGCACCGGGGAGCTGTTTTTT	CASSVGGSTGELFF
TRBV28	TRBJ2-6	.	TRBD1	TGTGCCAGCAGTTCACTTCGGACAGGGCCCAGCTCTGGGGCCAACGTCCTGACTTTC	CASSSLRTGPSSGANVLTF
TRBV7-9	TRBJ1-1	.	.	TGTGCCAGCAGCTTGCCACAGGTTGAAGCTTTCTTT	CASSLPQVEAFF
TRBV6-1	TRBJ2-1	.	TRBD1	TGTGCCAGCAGTTGGGACAGGGAACTCTACAATGAGCAGTTCTTC	CASSWDRELYNEQFF
TRBV27	TRBJ2-7	once	TRBD2	TGTGCCAGCAGGGCTAGAGGCCTAGCGGACTCCTACGAGCAGTACTTC	CASRARGLADSYEQYF
TRBV7-9	TRBJ1-4	.	TRBD1	TGTGCCAGCAGCTTAGCGACAGGGGGGATAGAGGAAAAACTGTTTTTT	CASSLATGGIEEKLFF
TRBV19	TRBJ2-7	.	TRBD1	TGTGCCAGCCGGGACAGTCCCTACGAGCAGTACTTC	CASRDSPYEQYF
TRBV7-8	TRBJ2-1	.	.	TGTGCCAGCAGCTTAGACCCCCGCCGAGGGGATGAGCAGTTCTTC	CASSLDPRRGDEQFF
TRBV14	TRBJ2-5	.	TRBD2	TGTGCCAGCAGCCAAGAGGTGGGAGGGCAAGAGACCCAGTACTTC	CASSQEVGGQETQYF
TRBV6-5	TRBJ2-7	.	.	TGTGCCAGCAGTTACGGGCAGGGCCTCTCCTACGAGCAGTACTTC	CASSYGQGLSYEQYF